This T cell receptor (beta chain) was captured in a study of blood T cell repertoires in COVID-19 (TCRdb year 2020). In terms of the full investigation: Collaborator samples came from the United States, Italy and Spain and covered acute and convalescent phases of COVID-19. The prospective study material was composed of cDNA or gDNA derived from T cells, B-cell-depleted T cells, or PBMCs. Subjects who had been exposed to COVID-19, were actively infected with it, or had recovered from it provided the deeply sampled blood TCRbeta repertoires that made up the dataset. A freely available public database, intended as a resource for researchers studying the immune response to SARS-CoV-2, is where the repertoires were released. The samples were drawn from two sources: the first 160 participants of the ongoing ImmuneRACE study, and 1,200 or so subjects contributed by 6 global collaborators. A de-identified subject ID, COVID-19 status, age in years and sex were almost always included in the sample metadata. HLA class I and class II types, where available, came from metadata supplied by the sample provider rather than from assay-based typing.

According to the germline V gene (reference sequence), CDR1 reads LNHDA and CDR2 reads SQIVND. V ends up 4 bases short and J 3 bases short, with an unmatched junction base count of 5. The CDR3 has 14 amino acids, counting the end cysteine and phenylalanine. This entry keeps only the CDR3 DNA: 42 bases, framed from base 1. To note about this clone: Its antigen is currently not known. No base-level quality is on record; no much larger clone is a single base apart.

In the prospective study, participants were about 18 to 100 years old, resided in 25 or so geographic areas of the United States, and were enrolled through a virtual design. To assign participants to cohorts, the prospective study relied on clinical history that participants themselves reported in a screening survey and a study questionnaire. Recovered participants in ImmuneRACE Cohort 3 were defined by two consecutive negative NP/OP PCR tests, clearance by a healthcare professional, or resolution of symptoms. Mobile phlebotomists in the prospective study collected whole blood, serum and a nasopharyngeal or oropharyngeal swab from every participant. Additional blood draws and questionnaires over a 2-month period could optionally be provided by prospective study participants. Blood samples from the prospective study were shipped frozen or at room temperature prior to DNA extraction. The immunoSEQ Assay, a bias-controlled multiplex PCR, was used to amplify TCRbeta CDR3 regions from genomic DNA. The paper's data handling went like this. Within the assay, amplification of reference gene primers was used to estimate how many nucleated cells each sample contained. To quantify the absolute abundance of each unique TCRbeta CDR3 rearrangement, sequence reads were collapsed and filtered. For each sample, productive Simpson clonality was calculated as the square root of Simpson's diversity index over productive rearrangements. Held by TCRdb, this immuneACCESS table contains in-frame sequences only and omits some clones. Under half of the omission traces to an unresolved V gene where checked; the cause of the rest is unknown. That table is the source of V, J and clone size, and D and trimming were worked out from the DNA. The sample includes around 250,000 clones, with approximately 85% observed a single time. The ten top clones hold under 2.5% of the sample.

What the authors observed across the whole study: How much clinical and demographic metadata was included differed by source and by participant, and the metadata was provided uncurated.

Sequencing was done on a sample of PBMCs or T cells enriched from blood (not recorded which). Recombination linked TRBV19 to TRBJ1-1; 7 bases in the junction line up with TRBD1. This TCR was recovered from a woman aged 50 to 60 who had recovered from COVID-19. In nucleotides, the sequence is TGTGCCAGTAGTACAGGACAGGCCTACACTGAAGCTTTCTTT. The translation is CASSTGQAYTEAFF.